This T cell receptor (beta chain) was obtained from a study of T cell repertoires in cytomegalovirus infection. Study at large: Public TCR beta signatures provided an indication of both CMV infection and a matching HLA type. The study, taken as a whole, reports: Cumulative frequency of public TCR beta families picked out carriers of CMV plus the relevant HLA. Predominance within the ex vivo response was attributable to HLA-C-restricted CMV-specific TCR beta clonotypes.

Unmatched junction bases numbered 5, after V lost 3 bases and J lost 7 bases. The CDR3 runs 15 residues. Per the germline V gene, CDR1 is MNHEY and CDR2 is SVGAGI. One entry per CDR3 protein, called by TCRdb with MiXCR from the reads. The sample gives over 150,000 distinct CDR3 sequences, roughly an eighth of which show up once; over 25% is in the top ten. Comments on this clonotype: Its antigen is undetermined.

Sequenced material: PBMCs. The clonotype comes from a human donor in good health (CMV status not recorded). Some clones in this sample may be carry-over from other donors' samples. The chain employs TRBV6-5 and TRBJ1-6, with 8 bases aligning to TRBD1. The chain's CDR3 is CASSYGQGNNSPLHF. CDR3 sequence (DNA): TGTGCCAGCAGTTATGGACAGGGAAACAATTCACCCCTCCACTTT.